This T cell receptor beta chain was retrieved from a study of Ad26.COV2.S vaccination and SARS-CoV-2 variants. Overall study: Participant was drawn from the COV1001 Ad26.COV2.S trial arm. Administration of Ad26.COV2.S was intramuscular, either once or twice 56 days apart.

The assay was immunoSEQ multiplex PCR, and TCRdb's table has in-frame clones only and misses some. The sample contains about 350,000 clones, about 85% of which appear only once. V was shortened by 0 bases and J by 15 bases, with 12 bases between the two germline ends. CDR1 is MNHEY, CDR2 SVGAGI, per germline. The CDR3 totals 12 residues. The treatment is: some 20 received Ad26.COV2.S at low or high dose, single or two shots; roughly 5 received placebo; per-sample allocation not given. Sampling happened 63 days after the first vaccine or placebo injection. The sequence was collected from a person between 18 and 60 years old who received the Ad26.COV2.S COVID-19 vaccine or a placebo. Sequenced here: peripheral blood, sampled in a trial of Ad26.COV2.S vaccine versus placebo. V is TRBV6-5 and J is TRBJ2-1; D not resolved. CDR3 region: CASSYSGRQTFF. CDR3 nucleotides: TGTGCCAGCAGTTACTCTGGGCGTCAGACGTTCTTC.